This TCR beta chain was sequenced in a study of cytomegalovirus exposure and HLA in healthy donors. PCR involved 60 Vbeta and 13 Jbeta primers. Assay used: immunoSEQ multiplex PCR; TCRdb lists only in-frame clones, some missing. Of about 140,000 clones listed, over 80% were seen once; the top ten hold approximately 2.9%. Deletions cut 5 bases from V and 5 bases from J, with 13 bases between. The length of the CDR3 is 13 residues. The germline V gene encodes CDR1 MDHEN and CDR2 SYDVKM. This rearrangement joins TRBV28 to TRBJ2-7, with D tentatively TRBD1 (6 bases). The sequence came from a woman in her 30s in good health and CMV-seronegative. Sequenced material: PBMCs. The CDR3 DNA follows: TGTGCCAGCAGTCTCACAGGGTTCCACGAGCAGTACTTC. This translates into CASSLTGFHEQYF.